Included here is one T cell receptor (beta chain) sequence, with context. Its antigen target is currently unknown. The input lacks base qualities; no much larger clone sits a single base away. Reads for this sample came from an Illumina HiSeq 1500. TCRdb handled the public reads itself, with Q25 trimming in fastp and clone calling in MiXCR, and kept productive beta chains. All rows with the same CDR3 protein become a single entry with the most common DNA and genes. The sample contains roughly 500,000 distinct CDR3 sequences, roughly a third of them found a single time. The top ten clones comprise about 17% of the sample. The record originates from a study of T cell repertoires in cytomegalovirus infection (dated by TCRdb to the late 2010s). Turning to the overall study: Recently identified HLA-C-restricted CMV epitopes, whose presentation resists viral immunomodulation, were targeted by peptide stimulations together with well-studied HLA-B-restricted epitopes. The HLA type of each donor mattered for the analysis, because public TCR beta signatures pointed to carriage of CMV infection along with the matching HLA type.

What the treatment or condition label conveys for this sample: in vitro stimulation with specific CMV peptide epitopes to enrich CMV-specific T cells. What the authors observed across the whole study: In both this cohort and an independent roughly 400-donor cohort, the cumulative frequency of public TCR beta family members distinguished carriers of CMV infection plus the relevant HLA type. The ex vivo response was dominated by HLA-C-restricted CMV-specific TCR beta clonotypes, which also provided the single most frequent clonotype in two of eight donors.

The sample here was cultured PBMCs, taken from culture after CMV antigen stimulation. The TCR originated in a human donor in good health (CMV status not recorded). Some clones in this sample may be carry-over from other donors' samples.

The CDR3 sequence is CASSRWGVGQPQHF. The DNA sequence reads TGTGCCAGCAGCCGGTGGGGGGTAGGTCAGCCCCAGCATTTT. The sequence links TRBV3-1 to TRBJ1-5, and possibly TRBD1, on 5 matching bases. CDR1 and CDR2 are read off the germline V gene (reference sequence) as LGHDT and YNNKEL. The cysteine opens and the phenylalanine closes a CDR3 of 14 amino acids. The entry retains the CDR3 DNA only, 42 bases that are in frame from base 1. V is pared back by 4 bases and J by 6 bases, with 13 bases lying between the germline termini.